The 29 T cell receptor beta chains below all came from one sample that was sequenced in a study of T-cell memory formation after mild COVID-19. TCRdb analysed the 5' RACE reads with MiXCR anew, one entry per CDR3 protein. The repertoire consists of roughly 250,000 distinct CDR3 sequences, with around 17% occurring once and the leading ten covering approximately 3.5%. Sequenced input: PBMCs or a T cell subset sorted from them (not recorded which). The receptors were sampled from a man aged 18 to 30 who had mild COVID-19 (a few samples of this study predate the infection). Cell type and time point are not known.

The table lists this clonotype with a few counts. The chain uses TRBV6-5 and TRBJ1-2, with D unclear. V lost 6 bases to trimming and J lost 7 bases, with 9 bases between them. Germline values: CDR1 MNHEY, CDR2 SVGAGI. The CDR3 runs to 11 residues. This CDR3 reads CASRATSGYTF. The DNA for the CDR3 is TGTGCCAGCAGGGCGACAAGTGGCTACACCTTC.

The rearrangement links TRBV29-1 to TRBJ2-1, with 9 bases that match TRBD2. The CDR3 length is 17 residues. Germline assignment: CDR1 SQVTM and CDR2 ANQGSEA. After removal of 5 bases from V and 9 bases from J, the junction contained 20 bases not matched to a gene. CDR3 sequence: CSVNKLGAGGRRGEQFF. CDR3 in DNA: TGCAGCGTTAACAAGTTGGGCGCGGGGGGGCGTAGAGGTGAGCAGTTCTTC.

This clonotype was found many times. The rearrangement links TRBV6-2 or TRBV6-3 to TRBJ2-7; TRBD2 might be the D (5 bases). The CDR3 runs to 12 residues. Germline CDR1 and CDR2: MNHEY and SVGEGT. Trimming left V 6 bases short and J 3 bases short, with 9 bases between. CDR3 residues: CASSPRGYEQYF. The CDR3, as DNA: TGTGCCAGCAGCCCCCGGGGCTACGAGCAGTACTTC.

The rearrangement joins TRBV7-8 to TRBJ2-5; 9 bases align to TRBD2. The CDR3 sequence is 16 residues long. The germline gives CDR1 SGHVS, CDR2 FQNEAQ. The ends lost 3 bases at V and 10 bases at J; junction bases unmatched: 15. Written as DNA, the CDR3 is TGTGCCAGCAGCTTTAGCGGGGGCGGCCCTTGGGGACGCCAGTACTTC. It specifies CASSFSGGGPWGRQYF.

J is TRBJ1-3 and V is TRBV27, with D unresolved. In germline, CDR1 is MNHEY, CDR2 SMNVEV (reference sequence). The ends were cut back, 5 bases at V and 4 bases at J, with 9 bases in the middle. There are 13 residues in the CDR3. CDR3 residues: CASSLTWGNTIYF. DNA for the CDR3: TGTGCCAGCAGTCTCACCTGGGGAAACACCATATATTTT.

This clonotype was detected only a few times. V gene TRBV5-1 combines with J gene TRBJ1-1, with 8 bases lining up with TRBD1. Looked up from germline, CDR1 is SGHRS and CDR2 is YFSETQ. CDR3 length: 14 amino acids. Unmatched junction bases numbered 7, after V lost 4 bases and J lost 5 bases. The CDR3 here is CASSMGDRQTEAFF. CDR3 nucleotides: TGCGCCAGCAGCATGGGGGACAGGCAGACTGAAGCTTTCTTT.

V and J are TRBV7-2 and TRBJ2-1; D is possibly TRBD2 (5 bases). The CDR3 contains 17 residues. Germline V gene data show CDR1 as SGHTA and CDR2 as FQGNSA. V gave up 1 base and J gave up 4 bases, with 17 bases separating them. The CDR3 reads CASSLGSRRGFYNEQFF. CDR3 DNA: TGTGCCAGCAGCTTAGGCTCTCGACGGGGATTTTACAATGAGCAGTTCTTC.

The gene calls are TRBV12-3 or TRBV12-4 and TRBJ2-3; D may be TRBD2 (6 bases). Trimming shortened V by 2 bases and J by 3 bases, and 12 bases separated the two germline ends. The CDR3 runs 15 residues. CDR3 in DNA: TGTGCCAGCAGTTTAACTGCTCGGGGGACAGATACGCAGTATTTT. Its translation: CASSLTARGTDTQYF.

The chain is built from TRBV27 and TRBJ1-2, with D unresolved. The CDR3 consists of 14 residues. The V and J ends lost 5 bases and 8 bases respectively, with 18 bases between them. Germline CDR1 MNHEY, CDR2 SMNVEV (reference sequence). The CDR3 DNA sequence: TGTGCCAGCAGTCCCTCCTGGGCCTCTGCCGGCTACACCTTC. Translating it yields CASSPSWASAGYTF.

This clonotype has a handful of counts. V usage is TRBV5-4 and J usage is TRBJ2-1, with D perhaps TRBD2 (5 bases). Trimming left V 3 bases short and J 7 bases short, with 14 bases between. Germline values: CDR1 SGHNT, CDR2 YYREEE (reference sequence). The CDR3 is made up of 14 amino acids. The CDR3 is CASSSGIRPNEQFF. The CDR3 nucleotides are TGTGCCAGCAGCTCCGGGATCAGGCCGAATGAGCAGTTCTTC.

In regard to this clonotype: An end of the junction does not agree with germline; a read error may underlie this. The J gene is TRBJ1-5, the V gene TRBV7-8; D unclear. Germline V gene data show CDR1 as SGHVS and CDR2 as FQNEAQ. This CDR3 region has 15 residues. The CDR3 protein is CASSSGGRINQTQHF. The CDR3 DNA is TGTGCCAGCAGCTCAGGCGGGCGGATCAATCAGACCCAGCATTTT.

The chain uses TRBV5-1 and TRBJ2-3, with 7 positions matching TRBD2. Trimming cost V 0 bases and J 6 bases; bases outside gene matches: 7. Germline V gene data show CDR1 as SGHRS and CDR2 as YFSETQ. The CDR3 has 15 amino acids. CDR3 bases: TGCGCCAGCAGCTTGGAGCGGGGCGTCGGGGATACGCAGTATTTT. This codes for CASSLERGVGDTQYF.

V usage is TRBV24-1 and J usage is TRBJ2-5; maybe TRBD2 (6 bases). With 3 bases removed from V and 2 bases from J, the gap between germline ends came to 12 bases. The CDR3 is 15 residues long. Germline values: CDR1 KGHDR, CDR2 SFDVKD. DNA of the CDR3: TGTGCCACCAGTGATCCGGAGGGACCTCAAGAGACCCAGTACTTC. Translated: CATSDPEGPQETQYF.

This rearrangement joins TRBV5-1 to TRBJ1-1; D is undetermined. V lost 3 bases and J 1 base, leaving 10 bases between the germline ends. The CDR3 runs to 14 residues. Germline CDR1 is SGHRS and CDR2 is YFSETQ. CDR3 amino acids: CASSSSVPNTEAFF. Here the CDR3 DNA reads TGCGCCAGCAGCTCAAGCGTGCCGAACACTGAAGCTTTCTTT. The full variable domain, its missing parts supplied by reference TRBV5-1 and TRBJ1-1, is KAGVTQTPRYLIKTRGQQVTLSCSPISGHRSVSWYQQTPGQGLQFLFEYFSETQRNKGNFPGRFSGRQFSNSRSEMNVSTLELGDSALYLCASSSSVPNTEAFFGQGTRLTVV.

The CDR3 reads CASSWAQANTEAFF. As DNA, the CDR3 is TGTGCCAGCAGCTGGGCCCAGGCGAACACTGAAGCTTTCTTT. This sequence joins TRBV6-2 or TRBV6-3 and TRBJ1-1; D remains unclear. V was trimmed by 6 bases and J by 1 base, leaving 12 bases between them. Germline values: CDR1 MNHEY, CDR2 SVGEGT. The CDR3 length is 14 residues.

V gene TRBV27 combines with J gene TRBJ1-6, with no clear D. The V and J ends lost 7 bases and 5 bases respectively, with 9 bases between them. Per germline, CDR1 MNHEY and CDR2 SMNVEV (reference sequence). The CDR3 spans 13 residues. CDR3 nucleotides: TGTGCCAGCAAAAGGGCGGATAATTCACCCCTCCACTTT. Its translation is CASKRADNSPLHF.

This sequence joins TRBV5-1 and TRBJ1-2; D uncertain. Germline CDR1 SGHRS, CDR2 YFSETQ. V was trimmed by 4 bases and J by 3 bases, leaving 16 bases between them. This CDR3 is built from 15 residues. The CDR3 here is CASSPRVGRYYGYTF. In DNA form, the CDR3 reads TGCGCCAGCAGCCCCAGAGTGGGCAGGTACTATGGCTACACCTTC.

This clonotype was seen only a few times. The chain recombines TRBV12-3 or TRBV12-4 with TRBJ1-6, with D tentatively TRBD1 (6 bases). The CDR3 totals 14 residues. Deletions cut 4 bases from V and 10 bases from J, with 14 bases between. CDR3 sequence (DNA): TGTGCCAGCAGTTCCGGGGGCCTCACATCACCCCTCCACTTT. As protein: CASSSGGLTSPLHF.

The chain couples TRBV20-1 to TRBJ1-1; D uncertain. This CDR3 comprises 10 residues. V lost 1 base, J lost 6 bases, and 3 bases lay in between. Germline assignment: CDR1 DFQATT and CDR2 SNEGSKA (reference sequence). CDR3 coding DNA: TGCAGTGCTAGAGGGGCTGAAGCTTTCTTT. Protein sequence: CSARGAEAFF.

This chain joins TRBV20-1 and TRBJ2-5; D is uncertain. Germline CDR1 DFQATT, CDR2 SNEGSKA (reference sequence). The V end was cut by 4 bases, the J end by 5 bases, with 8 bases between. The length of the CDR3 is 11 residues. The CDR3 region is CSAMARETQYF. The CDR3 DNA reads TGCAGTGCTATGGCCCGGGAGACCCAGTACTTC.

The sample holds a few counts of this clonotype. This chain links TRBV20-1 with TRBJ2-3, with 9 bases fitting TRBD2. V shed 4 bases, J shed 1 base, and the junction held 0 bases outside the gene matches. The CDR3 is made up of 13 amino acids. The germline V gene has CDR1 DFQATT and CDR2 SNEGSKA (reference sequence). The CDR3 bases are TGCAGTGCTACTAGCGGGGGCACAGATACGCAGTATTTT. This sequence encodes CSATSGGTDTQYF.

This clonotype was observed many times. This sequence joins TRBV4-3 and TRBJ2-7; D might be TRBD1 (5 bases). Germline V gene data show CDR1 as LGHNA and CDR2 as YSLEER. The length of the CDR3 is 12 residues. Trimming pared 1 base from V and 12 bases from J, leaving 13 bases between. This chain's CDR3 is CASSQASGFSYV. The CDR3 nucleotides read TGCGCCAGCAGCCAAGCGTCAGGGTTTTCGTACGTC.

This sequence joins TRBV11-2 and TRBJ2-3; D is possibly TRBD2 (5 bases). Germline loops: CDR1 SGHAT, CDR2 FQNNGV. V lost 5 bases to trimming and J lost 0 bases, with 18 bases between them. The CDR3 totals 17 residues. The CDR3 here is CASSPRRLLGSTDTQYF. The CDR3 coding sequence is TGTGCCAGCAGCCCCCGGAGGCTACTTGGAAGCACAGATACGCAGTATTTT.

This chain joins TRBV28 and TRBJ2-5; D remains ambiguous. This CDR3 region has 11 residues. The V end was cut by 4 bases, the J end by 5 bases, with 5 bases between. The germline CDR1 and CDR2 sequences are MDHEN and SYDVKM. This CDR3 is CASSSYETQYF. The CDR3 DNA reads TGTGCCAGCAGTTCCTACGAGACCCAGTACTTC.

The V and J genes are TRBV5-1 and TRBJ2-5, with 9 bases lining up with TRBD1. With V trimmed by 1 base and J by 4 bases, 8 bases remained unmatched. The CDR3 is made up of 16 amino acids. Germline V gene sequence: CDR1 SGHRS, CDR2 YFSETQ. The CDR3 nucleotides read TGCGCCAGCAGCTTGAACGGACAGGGGTTCTCAGAGACCCAGTACTTC. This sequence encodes CASSLNGQGFSETQYF.

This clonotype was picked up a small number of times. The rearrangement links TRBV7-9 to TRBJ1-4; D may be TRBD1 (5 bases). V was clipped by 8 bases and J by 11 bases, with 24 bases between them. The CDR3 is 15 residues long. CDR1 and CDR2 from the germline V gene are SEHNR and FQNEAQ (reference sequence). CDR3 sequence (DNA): TGTGCCAGCTCTCTGGGGCAGGGCGGAGGCGGGAAACTGTTTTTT. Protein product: CASSLGQGGGGKLFF.

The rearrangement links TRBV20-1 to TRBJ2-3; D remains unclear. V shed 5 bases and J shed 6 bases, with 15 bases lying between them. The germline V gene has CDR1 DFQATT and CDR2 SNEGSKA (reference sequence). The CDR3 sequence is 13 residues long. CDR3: CSARPRPRDTQYF. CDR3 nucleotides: TGCAGTGCTCGTCCCCGCCCCAGGGATACGCAGTATTTT.

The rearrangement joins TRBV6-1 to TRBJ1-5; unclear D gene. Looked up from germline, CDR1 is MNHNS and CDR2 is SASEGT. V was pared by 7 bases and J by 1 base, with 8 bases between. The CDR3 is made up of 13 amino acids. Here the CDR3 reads CASTSLSNQPQHF. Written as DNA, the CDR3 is TGTGCCAGCACCTCCCTGAGCAATCAGCCCCAGCATTTT.

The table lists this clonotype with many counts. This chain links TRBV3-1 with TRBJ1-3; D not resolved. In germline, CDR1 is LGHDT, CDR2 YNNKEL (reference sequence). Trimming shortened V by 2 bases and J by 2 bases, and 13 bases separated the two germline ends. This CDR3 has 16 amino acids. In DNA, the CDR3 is TGTGCCAGCAGCCAACCCCTCTTTGAGGCTGGAAACACCATATATTTT. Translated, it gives CASSQPLFEAGNTIYF.